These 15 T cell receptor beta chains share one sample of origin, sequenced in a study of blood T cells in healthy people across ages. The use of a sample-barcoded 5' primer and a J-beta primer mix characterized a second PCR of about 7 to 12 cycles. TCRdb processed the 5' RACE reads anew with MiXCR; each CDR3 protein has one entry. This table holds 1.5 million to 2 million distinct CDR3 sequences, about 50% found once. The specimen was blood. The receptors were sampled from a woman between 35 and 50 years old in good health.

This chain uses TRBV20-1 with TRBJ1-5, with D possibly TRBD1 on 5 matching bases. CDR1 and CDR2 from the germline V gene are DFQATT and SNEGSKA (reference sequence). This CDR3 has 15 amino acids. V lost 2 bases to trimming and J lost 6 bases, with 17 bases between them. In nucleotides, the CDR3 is TGCAGTGCTAGAATCCCCAGGGAAGTGAGTCAGCCCCAGCATTTT. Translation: CSARIPREVSQPQHF.

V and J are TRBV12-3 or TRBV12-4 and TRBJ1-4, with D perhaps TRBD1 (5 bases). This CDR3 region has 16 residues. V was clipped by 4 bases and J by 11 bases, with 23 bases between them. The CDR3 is CASSSSDPRDLGKLFF. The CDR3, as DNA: TGTGCCAGCAGTTCGTCGGACCCCCGGGACCTCGGGAAACTGTTTTTT.

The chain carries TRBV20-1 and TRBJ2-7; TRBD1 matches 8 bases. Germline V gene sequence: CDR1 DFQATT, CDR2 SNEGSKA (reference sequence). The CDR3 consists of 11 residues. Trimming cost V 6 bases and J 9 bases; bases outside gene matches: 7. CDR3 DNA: TGCAGTGCGCCGGGACAGGCCGCGCAGTACTTC. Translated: CSAPGQAAQYF.

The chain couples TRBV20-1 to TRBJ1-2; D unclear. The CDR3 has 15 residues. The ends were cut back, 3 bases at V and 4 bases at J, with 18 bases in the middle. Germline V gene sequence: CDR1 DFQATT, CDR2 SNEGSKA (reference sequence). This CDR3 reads CSARQSLVGGYGYTF. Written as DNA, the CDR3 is TGCAGTGCTAGGCAGTCCCTGGTCGGAGGCTATGGCTACACCTTC.

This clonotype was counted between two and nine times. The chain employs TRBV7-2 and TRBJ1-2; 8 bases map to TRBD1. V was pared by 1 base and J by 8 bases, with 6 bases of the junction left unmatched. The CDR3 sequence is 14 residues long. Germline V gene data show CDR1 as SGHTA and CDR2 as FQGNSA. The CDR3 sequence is CASSLGQGSGGYTF. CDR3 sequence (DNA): TGTGCCAGCAGCTTAGGACAGGGGTCGGGGGGCTACACCTTC.

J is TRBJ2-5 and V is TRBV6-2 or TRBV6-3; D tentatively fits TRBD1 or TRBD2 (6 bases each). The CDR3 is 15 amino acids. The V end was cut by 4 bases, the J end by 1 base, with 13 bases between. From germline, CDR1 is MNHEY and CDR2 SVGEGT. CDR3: CASSWRGSPQETQYF. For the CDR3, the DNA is TGTGCCAGCAGTTGGAGGGGGTCCCCCCAAGAGACCCAGTACTTC.

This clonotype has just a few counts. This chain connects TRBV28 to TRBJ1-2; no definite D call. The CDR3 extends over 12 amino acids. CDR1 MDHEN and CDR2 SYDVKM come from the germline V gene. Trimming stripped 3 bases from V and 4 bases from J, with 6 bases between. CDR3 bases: TGTGCCAGCAGTTTTGGGAGCTATGGCTACACCTTC. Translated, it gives CASSFGSYGYTF.

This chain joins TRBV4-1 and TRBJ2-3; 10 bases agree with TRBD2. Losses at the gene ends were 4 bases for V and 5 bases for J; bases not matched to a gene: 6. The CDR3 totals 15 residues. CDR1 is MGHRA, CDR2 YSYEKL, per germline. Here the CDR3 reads CASSPTSGVGDTQYF. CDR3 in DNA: TGCGCCAGCAGCCCCACTAGCGGGGTAGGAGATACGCAGTATTTT.

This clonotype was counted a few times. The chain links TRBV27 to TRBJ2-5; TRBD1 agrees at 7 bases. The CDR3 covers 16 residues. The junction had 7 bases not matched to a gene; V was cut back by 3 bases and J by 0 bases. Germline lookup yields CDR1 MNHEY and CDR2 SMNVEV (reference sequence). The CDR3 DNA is TGTGCCAGCAGTTTTGGTACAGGGGAGTACCAAGAGACCCAGTACTTC. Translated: CASSFGTGEYQETQYF.

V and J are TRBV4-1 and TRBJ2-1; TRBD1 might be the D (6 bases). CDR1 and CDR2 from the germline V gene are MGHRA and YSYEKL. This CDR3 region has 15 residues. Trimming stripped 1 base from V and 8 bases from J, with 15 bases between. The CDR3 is CASSQVSAGVDEQFF. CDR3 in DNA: TGCGCCAGCAGCCAAGTGTCCGCAGGGGTCGATGAGCAGTTCTTC.

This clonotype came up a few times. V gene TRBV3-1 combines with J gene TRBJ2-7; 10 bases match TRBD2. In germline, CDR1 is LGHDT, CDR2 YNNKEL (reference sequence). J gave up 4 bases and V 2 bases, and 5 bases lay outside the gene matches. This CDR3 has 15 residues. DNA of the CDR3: TGTGCCAGCAGCCAACCGGGACTAGCGTCGTACGAGCAGTACTTC. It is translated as CASSQPGLASYEQYF.

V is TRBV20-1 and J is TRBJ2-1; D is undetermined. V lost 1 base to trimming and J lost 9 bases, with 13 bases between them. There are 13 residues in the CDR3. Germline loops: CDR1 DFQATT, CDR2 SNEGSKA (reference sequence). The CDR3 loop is CSARVPAEREQFF. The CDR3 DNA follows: TGCAGTGCTAGAGTACCGGCGGAACGTGAGCAGTTCTTC.

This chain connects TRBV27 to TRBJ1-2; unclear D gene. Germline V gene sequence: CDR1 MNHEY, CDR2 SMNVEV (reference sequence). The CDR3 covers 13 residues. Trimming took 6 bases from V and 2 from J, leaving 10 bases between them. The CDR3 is CASRFGINYGYTF. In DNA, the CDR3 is TGTGCCAGCAGATTCGGGATAAACTATGGCTACACCTTC.

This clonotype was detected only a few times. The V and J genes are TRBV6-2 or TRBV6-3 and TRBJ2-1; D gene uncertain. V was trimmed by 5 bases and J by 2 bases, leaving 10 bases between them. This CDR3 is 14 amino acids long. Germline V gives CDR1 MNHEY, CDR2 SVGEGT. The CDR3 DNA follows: TGTGCCAGCAGTCGGAAGGGCACCTACAATGAGCAGTTCTTC. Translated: CASSRKGTYNEQFF.

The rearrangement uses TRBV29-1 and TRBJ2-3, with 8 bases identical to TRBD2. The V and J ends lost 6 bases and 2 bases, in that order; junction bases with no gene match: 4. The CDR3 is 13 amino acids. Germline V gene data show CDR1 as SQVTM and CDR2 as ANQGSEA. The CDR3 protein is CSVVSGNTDTQYF. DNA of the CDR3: TGCAGCGTAGTTAGCGGGAACACAGATACGCAGTATTTT.